This T cell receptor (beta chain) comes out of a study of blood T cell repertoires in COVID-19. Across the study: There were acute and convalescent COVID-19 samples, and they came from the United States, Italy and Spain. In each case, the material was cDNA or gDNA derived from T cells, B-cell-depleted T cells, or PBMCs.

Under the authors' procedure: Amplification from reference gene primers served as the basis for estimated nucleated cell counts. The assay was immunoSEQ multiplex PCR, and TCRdb's table has in-frame clones only and misses some. That table supplies the V and J calls and clone size; D and trimming were determined from the DNA. The sample has fewer than 80,000 clones; about four fifths are singletons. Input material: peripheral blood. This TCR was sampled from a human donor in a cohort sampled during active COVID-19.

CDR3: CASSPGLAGAGEQFF. Here the CDR3 DNA reads TGTGCCAGCAGCCCCGGACTAGCGGGGGCAGGTGAGCAGTTCTTC. The chain couples TRBV7-2 to TRBJ2-1; 13 bases are a match to TRBD2. There are 15 residues in the CDR3. CDR1 and CDR2 from the germline V gene are SGHTA and FQGNSA. V trimming: 5 bases; J trimming: 9 bases; junction bases outside the gene matches: 7.